This T cell receptor (beta chain) was sequenced during a study of blood T cell repertoires in COVID-19. Looking at the study overall: Sites in the United States, Italy and Spain provided acute and convalescent COVID-19 samples. T cells, B-cell-depleted T cells, or PBMCs provided the cDNA or gDNA that served as material.

The table came from immunoSEQ multiplex PCR; TCRdb's copy has only in-frame clones and leaves some out. This sample has approximately 80,000 clones, with roughly nine tenths found just once. There are a few counts of this clone. CDR3 length: 17 residues. CDR1 and CDR2 (germline): MNHNS, SASEGT. The germline V and J ends were trimmed by 3 bases and 0 bases, with 15 bases remaining between them. The rearrangement uses TRBV6-1 and TRBJ1-5, with D uncertain. The sequence was obtained from a human donor in a cohort sampled during active COVID-19. The specimen sequenced was peripheral blood. CDR3 DNA: TGTGCCAGCAGTGAGATAGAAGCACCCATTAGCAATCAGCCCCAGCATTTT. This sequence encodes CASSEIEAPISNQPQHF.